This T cell receptor beta chain was captured in a study of Graves' ophthalmopathy and Graves' hyperthyroidism. The hyperthyroidism patients, aged 18 to 65, had been newly diagnosed, with under 2 months' duration. The authors amplified TCR beta CDR3 regions, and they did so from RNA transcripts for repertoire sequencing. An initial RT-PCR round employing HTBI primers preceded a second-round multiplex PCR. In TCRdb, the multiplex PCR reads were re-called with MiXCR into one record per CDR3 protein. The sample lists about 1.1 million distinct CDR3 sequences, 35% to 40% occurring once. This clonotype was seen ten or more times. As yet, its antigen is unknown. Regarding the study as a whole: Ophthalmopathy progression prediction by the model yielded a sensitivity of 55% to 71% and a specificity of nearly 75%.

CDR3 length equals 13 residues. Trimming took 2 bases from V and 10 from J, leaving 9 bases between them. Germline V CDR1 and CDR2: SEHNR, FQNEAQ (reference sequence). This clonotype was obtained from an adult man with Graves' hyperthyroidism. The gene calls are TRBV7-9 and TRBJ1-6; TRBD1 might be the D (5 bases). Sample: peripheral blood or thyroid tissue (not recorded which). DNA for the CDR3: TGTGCCAGCAGCTTATTCGGGGACTCACCCCTCCACTTT. It encodes CASSLFGDSPLHF.